This T cell receptor beta chain was identified during a study of blood T cell repertoires in COVID-19. Turning to the study itself: There were acute and convalescent COVID-19 samples, and they came from the United States, Italy and Spain. The analysed material was cDNA or gDNA that came from T cells, B-cell-depleted T cells, or PBMCs.

The CDR3 is 16 amino acids. Trimming removed 2 bases from V and 4 bases from J, with 18 bases in between. Germline V lookup: CDR1 MGHDK, CDR2 SYGVNS. Authors' processing steps: Amplification of reference gene primers was used by the study to estimate nucleated cell counts. Repertoires were generated with immunoSEQ multiplex PCR, while TCRdb's copy carries only in-frame clones and drops some. The D gene and trimming were derived from the DNA, and the V and J assignments and clone size from that table. The data contain around 150,000 clones, about 80% of them singletons. The origin of this receptor is an elderly woman with acute or convalescent COVID-19. The gene calls are TRBV25-1 and TRBJ2-7; possibly TRBD2 for D (6 bases). The sequenced sample was peripheral blood. In nucleotides, the CDR3 is TGTGCCAGCAGTGAAGGGAGGCTACCAACTTTGTACGAGCAGTACTTC. This sequence encodes CASSEGRLPTLYEQYF.